These 23 T cell receptor beta chains originate from one sample sequenced in a study of T cell changes during pregnancy in multiple sclerosis (dated by TCRdb to between 2019 and 2020). The library came from the immunoSEQ multiplex PCR assay. TCRdb provides this immuneACCESS table in a form limited to in-frame rearrangements. Some clones are lacking; in checked studies, under half of them reflect an unresolved V gene, and why the rest are absent is not known. The sample records 90,000 to 100,000 clones, about 94% of which are singletons. In total, the top ten clones hold around 2.3% of the sample. Sequencing was performed on peripheral blood, taken in the third trimester of pregnancy. The receptors stem from a female donor with multiple sclerosis, enrolled in a pregnancy study.

This chain links TRBV5-1 with TRBJ2-5; the D gene is possibly TRBD2 (5 bases). The CDR3 consists of 15 residues. Between the trimmed V and J ends, which lost 0 bases and 4 bases, there was a span of 13 bases. Germline CDR1 is SGHRS and CDR2 is YFSETQ. CDR3 DNA: TGCGCCAGCAGCTTGGCGGGGAGCTTGGGAGAGACCCAGTACTTC. It is translated as CASSLAGSLGETQYF.

The chain uses TRBV5-1 and TRBJ1-2; 8 bases map to TRBD1. Trimming took 0 bases from V and 5 from J; bases not matched to a gene: 6. This CDR3 comprises 15 residues. Germline CDR1 reads SGHRS; CDR2 reads YFSETQ. CDR3 region: CASSLEPGGQYGYTF. The CDR3, as DNA: TGCGCCAGCAGCTTGGAGCCAGGGGGCCAATATGGCTACACCTTC. Together with reference TRBV5-1 and TRBJ1-2, the CDR3 gives the full variable domain: KAGVTQTPRYLIKTRGQQVTLSCSPISGHRSVSWYQQTPGQGLQFLFEYFSETQRNKGNFPGRFSGRQFSNSRSEMNVSTLELGDSALYLCASSLEPGGQYGYTFGSGTRLTVV.

V is TRBV2 and J is TRBJ2-3; TRBD2 matches 13 bases. CDR1 is SNHLY and CDR2 is FYNNEI in the germline V gene. Unmatched junction bases numbered 2, after V lost 6 bases and J lost 2 bases. CDR3 length equals 15 residues. CDR3 in amino acids: CASRGLAGITDTQYF. As DNA, the CDR3 is TGTGCCAGCAGGGGACTAGCGGGAATCACAGATACGCAGTATTTT.

The chain has TRBV27 and TRBJ2-2; perhaps TRBD1 as D (5 bases). Trimming cost V 6 bases and J 4 bases, with 15 bases left between them. The CDR3 length is 15 residues. The germline V gene encodes CDR1 MNHEY and CDR2 SMNVEV (reference sequence). CDR3 amino acids: CASRPLGVPTGELFF. For the CDR3, the DNA is TGTGCCAGCAGGCCGTTAGGGGTCCCCACCGGGGAGCTGTTTTTT.

The chain couples TRBV19 to TRBJ1-5, with D tentatively TRBD1 (6 bases). Germline CDR1 LNHDA, CDR2 SQIVND (reference sequence). CDR3 length equals 16 residues. Deletions cut 10 bases from V and 6 bases from J, with 25 bases between. DNA for the CDR3: TGTGCCACAAGATCCGGGACAAGGGGGAGAGGTCAGCCCCAGCATTTT. Its translation is CATRSGTRGRGQPQHF.

The chain's CDR3 is CASSYSGLGNTGELFF. The CDR3 DNA reads as TGTGCCAGCAGCTATAGCGGGCTGGGGAACACCGGGGAGCTGTTTTTT. This rearrangement joins TRBV7-8 to TRBJ2-2, with TRBD2 matching 7 bases. The V and J ends lost 4 bases and 1 base, in that order; junction bases with no gene match: 6. Germline values: CDR1 SGHVS, CDR2 FQNEAQ. CDR3 length equals 16 residues.

V usage is TRBV30 and J usage is TRBJ1-2; D may be TRBD1 (6 bases). The germline gives CDR1 GTSNPN, CDR2 SVGIG (reference sequence). The CDR3 runs to 12 residues. Trimming shortened V by 7 bases and J by 4 bases, and 13 bases separated the two germline ends. CDR3 loop: CAYPGVGYGYTF. In nucleotides, the CDR3 is TGTGCCTACCCAGGGGTCGGCTATGGCTACACCTTC.

The chain carries TRBV5-4 and TRBJ2-1; 8 positions match TRBD2. The CDR3 runs to 16 residues. The J segment lost 2 bases and the V segment lost 4 bases, leaving 8 bases of the junction unmatched. Germline CDR1 is SGHNT and CDR2 is YYREEE (reference sequence). For the CDR3, the DNA is TGTGCCAGCAGCCCGGACCCGGGAGGGCCCTACAATGAGCAGTTCTTC. Translating gives CASSPDPGGPYNEQFF.

The chain joins TRBV27 to TRBJ2-3, with 7 bases aligning to TRBD2. The germline V gene encodes CDR1 MNHEY and CDR2 SMNVEV (reference sequence). The CDR3 runs 15 residues. V trimming: 4 bases; J trimming: 6 bases; junction bases outside the gene matches: 10. The CDR3 sequence: CASSYGGRGADTQYF. As DNA, the CDR3 is TGTGCCAGCAGTTATGGGGGGAGGGGCGCTGATACGCAGTATTTT.

A single count supports this clone. This chain links TRBV5-1 with TRBJ2-1, with TRBD2 identical over 8 bases. The junction had 5 bases not matched to a gene; V was cut back by 4 bases and J by 2 bases. The CDR3 totals 15 residues. The germline CDR1 and CDR2 sequences are SGHRS and YFSETQ. CDR3 sequence: CASSGSGTTYNEQFF. The CDR3 region has the DNA TGCGCCAGCAGCGGTAGCGGGACCACCTACAATGAGCAGTTCTTC.

This chain connects TRBV6-1 to TRBJ1-1; D is uncertain. Germline V lookup: CDR1 MNHNS, CDR2 SASEGT. This CDR3 is built from 13 residues. V was trimmed by 6 bases and J by 2 bases, leaving 10 bases between them. The CDR3 spells CASSRVANTEAFF. DNA for the CDR3: TGTGCCAGCAGCCGGGTGGCTAACACTGAAGCTTTCTTT.

This chain joins TRBV11-2 and TRBJ2-7; D remains unclear. With 4 bases removed from V and 7 bases from J, the gap between germline ends came to 17 bases. Germline V lookup: CDR1 SGHAT, CDR2 FQNNGV. This CDR3 has 14 amino acids. CDR3 amino acids: CASSSPGRHDEQYF. DNA of the CDR3: TGTGCCAGCAGCTCACCCGGCAGGCATGATGAGCAGTACTTC.

The chain employs TRBV28 and TRBJ2-7; 8 bases map to TRBD1. This CDR3 is built from 14 residues. The germline V gene encodes CDR1 MDHEN and CDR2 SYDVKM. J was trimmed by 0 bases and V by 6 bases; bases with no gene match: 4. This chain's CDR3 is CASSGTGTSYEQYF. The CDR3 DNA sequence: TGTGCCAGCAGCGGGACAGGCACCTCCTACGAGCAGTACTTC.

V is TRBV6-1 and J is TRBJ1-1, with a weak D call TRBD1 (5 bases). Germline CDR1 is MNHNS and CDR2 is SASEGT. The CDR3 runs 14 residues. V lost 7 bases to trimming and J lost 0 bases, with 12 bases between them. CDR3 protein: CASIVRQMNTEAFF. DNA for the CDR3: TGTGCCAGCATTGTGCGACAGATGAACACTGAAGCTTTCTTT.

The chain has TRBV27 and TRBJ2-1; 10 nucleotides line up with TRBD2. The J segment lost 9 bases and the V segment lost 7 bases, leaving 12 bases of the junction unmatched. The germline V gene has CDR1 MNHEY and CDR2 SMNVEV (reference sequence). The CDR3 is 15 residues long. CDR3 region: CASIPLAGAWSEQFF. In DNA form, the CDR3 reads TGTGCCAGCATCCCGCTAGCGGGAGCCTGGAGTGAGCAGTTCTTC.

The V and J genes are TRBV28 and TRBJ2-3; 13 bases align to TRBD2. Looked up from germline, CDR1 is MDHEN and CDR2 is SYDVKM. V dropped 3 bases and J dropped 5; count of bases not matched to a gene: 5. The CDR3 covers 16 residues. This CDR3 reads CASSFGLAGALDTQYF. The CDR3 coding sequence is TGTGCCAGCAGTTTTGGACTAGCGGGAGCCTTAGATACGCAGTATTTT.

This clone appeared a few times. J is TRBJ2-1 and V is TRBV29-1; 10 bases align to TRBD2. The ends lost 6 bases at V and 8 bases at J; junction bases unmatched: 7. The CDR3 loop spans 13 amino acids. In germline, CDR1 is SQVTM, CDR2 ANQGSEA. The CDR3, as DNA: TGCAGCGTAGCTAGCGGGAGTTTGGATGAGCAGTTCTTC. It is translated as CSVASGSLDEQFF.

The V gene is TRBV5-1, the J gene TRBJ2-7; 9 nucleotides agree with TRBD1. Germline CDR1 reads SGHRS; CDR2 reads YFSETQ. J gave up 5 bases and V 4 bases, and 7 bases lay outside the gene matches. The CDR3 extends over 14 amino acids. CDR3 loop: CASSPGTGFHEQYF. The CDR3, as DNA: TGCGCCAGCAGCCCCGGGACAGGGTTCCACGAGCAGTACTTC.

The CDR3 reads CASSLAPVGANYGYTF. CDR3 DNA: TGCGCCAGCAGCTTGGCCCCAGTAGGAGCTAACTATGGCTACACCTTC. The gene calls are TRBV5-1 and TRBJ1-2; D not certain. The germline gives CDR1 SGHRS, CDR2 YFSETQ. The CDR3 spans 16 residues. V lost 0 bases, J lost 0 bases, and 12 bases lay in between. The whole variable domain, remainder taken from reference TRBV5-1 and TRBJ1-2, is KAGVTQTPRYLIKTRGQQVTLSCSPISGHRSVSWYQQTPGQGLQFLFEYFSETQRNKGNFPGRFSGRQFSNSRSEMNVSTLELGDSALYLCASSLAPVGANYGYTFGSGTRLTVV.

The rearrangement uses TRBV6-1 and TRBJ2-7, with D tentatively TRBD1 (6 bases). Per the germline V gene, CDR1 is MNHNS and CDR2 is SASEGT. CDR3 size: 19 residues. The V gene lost 0 bases and the J gene lost 0 bases, with 21 bases spanning the gap. The CDR3 DNA reads TGTGCCAGCAGTGAAGCTGTCGGATTGGCTGGACAGAGCTCCTACGAGCAGTACTTC. Protein: CASSEAVGLAGQSSYEQYF.

This chain uses TRBV5-1 with TRBJ2-7, with D perhaps matching TRBD2 (5 bases). Germline V gives CDR1 SGHRS, CDR2 YFSETQ. V was trimmed by 2 bases and J by 2 bases, leaving 8 bases between them. CDR3 length equals 13 residues. CDR3 in amino acids: CASSFGVTYEQYF. CDR3 sequence (DNA): TGCGCCAGCAGCTTCGGGGTCACCTACGAGCAGTACTTC.

This CDR3 reads CASSLVGGEGRNTEAFF. Here the CDR3 DNA reads TGTGCCAGCAGCTTAGTAGGGGGGGAGGGTAGGAACACTGAAGCTTTCTTT. The chain couples TRBV7-2 to TRBJ1-1; perhaps TRBD1 as D (6 bases). V lost 1 base to trimming and J lost 1 base, with 16 bases between them. Germline V gene data show CDR1 as SGHTA and CDR2 as FQGNSA. The CDR3 loop spans 17 amino acids. Variable domain in full (rest from reference TRBV7-2 and TRBJ1-1): GAGVSQSPSNKVTEKGKDVELRCDPISGHTALYWYRQSLGQGLEFLIYFQGNSAPDKSGLPSDRFSAERTGGSVSTLTIQRTQQEDSAVYLCASSLVGGEGRNTEAFFGQGTRLTVV.

This chain links TRBV29-1 with TRBJ2-6, with a weak D call TRBD1 (6 bases). Germline lookup yields CDR1 SQVTM and CDR2 ANQGSEA. V was cut by 7 bases and J by 0 bases, with 13 bases left in between. This CDR3 is built from 15 residues. The chain's CDR3 is CSARTVLSGANVLTF. CDR3 coding DNA: TGCAGCGCCCGGACAGTTCTCTCTGGGGCCAACGTCCTGACTTTC.